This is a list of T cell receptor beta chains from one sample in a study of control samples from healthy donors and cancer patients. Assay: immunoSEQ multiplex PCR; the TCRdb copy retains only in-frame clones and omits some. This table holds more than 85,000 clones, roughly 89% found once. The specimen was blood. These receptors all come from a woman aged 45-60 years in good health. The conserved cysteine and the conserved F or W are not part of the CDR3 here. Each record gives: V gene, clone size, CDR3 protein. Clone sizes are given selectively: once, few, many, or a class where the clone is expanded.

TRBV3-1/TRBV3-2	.	ASSQAGLAGGRDTDTQY
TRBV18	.	ASSPGRSQETQY
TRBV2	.	ASSEVMGNTGELF
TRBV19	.	ASSITGARSNQPQH
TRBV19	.	ASSRTGGGNQPQH
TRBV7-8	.	ASSAGSGNSPLH
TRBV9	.	ASSVVGTRTGELF
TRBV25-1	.	ASGLAGGRAETQY
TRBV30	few	AWSALVLGTIY
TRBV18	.	ASSPGQLATEAF
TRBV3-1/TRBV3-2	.	ASSQEGGHYGYT
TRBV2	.	ASRDSWEQF
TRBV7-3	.	ASRPKYEQY
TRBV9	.	ASSPKPVGKLF
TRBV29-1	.	SVFGTGGLNTEAF
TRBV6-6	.	ASTTTGDIQY
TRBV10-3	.	ATRHYTGELF
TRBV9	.	ASSVSGANTGELF
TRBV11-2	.	ASSLIPLGRETQY
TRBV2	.	ASRGTDLNNQPQH